This T cell receptor (beta chain) stems from a study of blood T cell repertoires in COVID-19. In the study overall: The study drew acute and convalescent COVID-19 samples from the United States, Italy and Spain. PBMCs, B-cell-depleted T cells, or T cells were the source of the cDNA or gDNA that made up the material.

Profiling relied on immunoSEQ multiplex PCR, and the TCRdb table lists in-frame clones only, not all of them. The sample holds around 250,000 clones; roughly 83% are singletons and the top ten take 9% to 15%. Trimming pared 6 bases from V and 2 bases from J, leaving 10 bases between. CDR3 length: 13 residues. Germline V gene data show CDR1 as SGHTA and CDR2 as FQGTGA. Sequenced input: peripheral blood. This rearrangement joins TRBV7-3 to TRBJ1-1; D remains ambiguous. The TCR comes from a man at least 80 years old with acute or convalescent COVID-19. CDR3 in DNA: TGTGCCAGCAGAGACCGGGTTAACACTGAAGCTTTCTTT. Its protein product is CASRDRVNTEAFF. Together with reference TRBV7-3 and TRBJ1-1, the CDR3 gives the full variable domain: GAGVSQTPSNKVTEKGKYVELRCDPISGHTALYWYRQSLGQGPEFLIYFQGTGAADDSGLPNDRFFAVRPEGSVSTLKIQRTERGDSAVYLCASRDRVNTEAFFGQGTRLTVV.